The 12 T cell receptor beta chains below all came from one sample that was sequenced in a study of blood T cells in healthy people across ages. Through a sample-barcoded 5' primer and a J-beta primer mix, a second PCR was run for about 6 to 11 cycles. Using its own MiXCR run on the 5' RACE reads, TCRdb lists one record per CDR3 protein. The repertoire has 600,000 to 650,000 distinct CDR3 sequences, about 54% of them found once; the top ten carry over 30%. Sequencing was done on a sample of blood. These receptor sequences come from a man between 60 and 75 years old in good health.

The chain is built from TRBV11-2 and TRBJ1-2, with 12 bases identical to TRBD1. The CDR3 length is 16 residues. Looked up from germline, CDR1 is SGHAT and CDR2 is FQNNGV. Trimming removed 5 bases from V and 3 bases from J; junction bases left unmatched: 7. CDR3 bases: TGTGCCAGCAGCAAGGCCGGGACAGGGGGCGACTATGGCTACACCTTC. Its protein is CASSKAGTGGDYGYTF.

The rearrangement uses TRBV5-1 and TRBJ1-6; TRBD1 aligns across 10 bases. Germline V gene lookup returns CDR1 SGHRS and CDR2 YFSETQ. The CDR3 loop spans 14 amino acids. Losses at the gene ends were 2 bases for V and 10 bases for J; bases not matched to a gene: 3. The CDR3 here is CASSLRDRGSPLHF. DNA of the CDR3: TGCGCCAGCAGCTTAAGGGACAGGGGATCACCCCTCCACTTT.

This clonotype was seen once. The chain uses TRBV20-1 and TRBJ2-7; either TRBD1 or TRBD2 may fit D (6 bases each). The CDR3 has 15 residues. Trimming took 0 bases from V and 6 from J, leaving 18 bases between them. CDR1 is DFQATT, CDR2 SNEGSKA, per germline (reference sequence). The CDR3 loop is CSARDLRGATCEQYF. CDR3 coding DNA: TGCAGTGCTAGAGATCTGAGGGGGGCGACCTGCGAGCAGTACTTC.

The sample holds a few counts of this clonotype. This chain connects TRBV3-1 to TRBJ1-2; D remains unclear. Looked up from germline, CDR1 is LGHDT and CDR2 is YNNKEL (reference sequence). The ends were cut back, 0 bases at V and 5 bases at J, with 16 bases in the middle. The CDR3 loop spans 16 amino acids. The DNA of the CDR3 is TGTGCCAGCAGCCAAGATTCGCCCCCATGGGAATATGGCTACACCTTC. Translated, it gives CASSQDSPPWEYGYTF.

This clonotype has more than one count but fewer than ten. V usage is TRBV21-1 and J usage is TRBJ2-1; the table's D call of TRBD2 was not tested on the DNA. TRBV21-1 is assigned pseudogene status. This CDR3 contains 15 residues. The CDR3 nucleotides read TGTGCCAGCGATCGTGTGCTAGCAGCAGCCGATGAGCAGTTCTTC. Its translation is CASDRVLAAADEQFF.

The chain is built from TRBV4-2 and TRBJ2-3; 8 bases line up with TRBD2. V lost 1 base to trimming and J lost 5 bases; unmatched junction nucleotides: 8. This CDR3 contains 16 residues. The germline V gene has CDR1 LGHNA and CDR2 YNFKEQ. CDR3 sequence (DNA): TGTGCCAGCAGCCAAGTGGCAGCGGGGGCAGGAGATACGCAGTATTTT. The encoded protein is CASSQVAAGAGDTQYF.

The CDR3 bases are TGTGCCAGCAGTTATAATGGGGCCAGCGGTTCCCCGGGCGGGCAGTTCTTC. Encoded protein: CASSYNGASGSPGGQFF. The V call is TRBV6-5, the J call TRBJ2-1, with D perhaps being TRBD1 or TRBD2 (5 bases each). The CDR3 runs 17 residues. V gave up 3 bases and J gave up 12 bases, with 27 bases separating them. In germline, CDR1 is MNHEY, CDR2 SVGAGI.

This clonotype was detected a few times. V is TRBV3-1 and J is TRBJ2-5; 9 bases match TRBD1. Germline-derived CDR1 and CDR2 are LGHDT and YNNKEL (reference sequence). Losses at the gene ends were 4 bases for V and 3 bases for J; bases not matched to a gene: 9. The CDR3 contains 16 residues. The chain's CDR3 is CASSLTGTGTEETQYF. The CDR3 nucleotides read TGTGCCAGCAGCCTTACTGGGACAGGGACGGAAGAGACCCAGTACTTC.

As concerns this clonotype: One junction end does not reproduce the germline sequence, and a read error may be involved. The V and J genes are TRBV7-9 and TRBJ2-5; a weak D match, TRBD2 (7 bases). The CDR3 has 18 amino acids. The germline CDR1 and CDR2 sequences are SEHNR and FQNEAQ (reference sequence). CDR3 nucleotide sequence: TGTGCCAGCAGCTCATCCCCCACGGGGGGCCGCAACCAAGAGACCCGGTACTTC. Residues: CASSSSPTGGRNQETRYF.

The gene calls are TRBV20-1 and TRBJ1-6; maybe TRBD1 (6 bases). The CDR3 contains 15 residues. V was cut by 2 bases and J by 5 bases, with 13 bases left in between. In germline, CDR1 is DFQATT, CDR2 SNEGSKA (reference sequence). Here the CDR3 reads CSARLLRGDNSPLHF. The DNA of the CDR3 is TGCAGTGCTAGACTCCTGAGGGGGGATAATTCACCCCTCCACTTT.

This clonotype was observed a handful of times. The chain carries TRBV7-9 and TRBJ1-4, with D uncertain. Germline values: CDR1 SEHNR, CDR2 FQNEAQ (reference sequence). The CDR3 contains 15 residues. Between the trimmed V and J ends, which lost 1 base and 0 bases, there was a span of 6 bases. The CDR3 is CASSLEGSTNEKLFF. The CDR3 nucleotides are TGTGCCAGCAGCTTAGAGGGATCAACTAATGAAAAACTGTTTTTT. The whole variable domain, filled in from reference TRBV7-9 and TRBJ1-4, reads DTGVSQNPRHKITKRGQNVTFRCDPISEHNRLYWYRQTLGQGPEFLTYFQNEAQLEKSRLLSDRFSAERPKGSFSTLEIQRTEQGDSAMYLCASSLEGSTNEKLFFGSGTQLSVL.

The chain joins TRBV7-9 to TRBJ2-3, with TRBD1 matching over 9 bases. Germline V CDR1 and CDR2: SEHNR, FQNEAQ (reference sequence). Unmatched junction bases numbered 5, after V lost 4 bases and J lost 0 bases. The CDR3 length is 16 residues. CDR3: CASSSDRGYSTDTQYF. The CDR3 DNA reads TGTGCCAGCAGCTCGGACAGGGGCTACAGCACAGATACGCAGTATTTT.